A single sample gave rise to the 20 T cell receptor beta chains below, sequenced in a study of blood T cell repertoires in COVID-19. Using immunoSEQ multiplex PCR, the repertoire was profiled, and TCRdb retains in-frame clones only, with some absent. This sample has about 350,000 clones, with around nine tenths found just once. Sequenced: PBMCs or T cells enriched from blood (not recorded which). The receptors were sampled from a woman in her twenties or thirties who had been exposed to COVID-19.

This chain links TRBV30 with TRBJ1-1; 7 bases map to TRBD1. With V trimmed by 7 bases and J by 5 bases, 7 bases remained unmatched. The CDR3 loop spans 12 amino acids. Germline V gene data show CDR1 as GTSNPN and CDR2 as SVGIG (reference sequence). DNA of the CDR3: TGTGCCTTGCAGAGGGGGCAGACTGAAGCTTTCTTT. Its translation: CALQRGQTEAFF.

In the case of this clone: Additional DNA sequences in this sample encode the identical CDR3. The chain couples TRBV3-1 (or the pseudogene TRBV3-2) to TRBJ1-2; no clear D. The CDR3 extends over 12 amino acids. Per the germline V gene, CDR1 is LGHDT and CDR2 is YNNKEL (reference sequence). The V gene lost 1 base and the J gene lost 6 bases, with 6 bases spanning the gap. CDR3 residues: CASSQGQNGYTF. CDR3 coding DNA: TGTGCCAGCAGCCAAGGGCAAAATGGCTACACCTTC.

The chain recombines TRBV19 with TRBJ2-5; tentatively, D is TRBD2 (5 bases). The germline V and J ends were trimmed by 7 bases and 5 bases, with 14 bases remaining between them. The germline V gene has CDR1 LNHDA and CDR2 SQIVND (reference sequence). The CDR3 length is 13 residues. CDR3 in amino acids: CASTTQRGETQYF. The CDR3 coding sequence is TGTGCCAGTACAACCCAACGCGGGGAGACCCAGTACTTC. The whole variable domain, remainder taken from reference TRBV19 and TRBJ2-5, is DGGITQSPKYLFRKEGQNVTLSCEQNLNHDAMYWYRQDPGQGLRLIYYSQIVNDFQKGDIAEGYSVSREKKESFPLTVTSAQKNPTAFYLCASTTQRGETQYFGPGTRLLVL.

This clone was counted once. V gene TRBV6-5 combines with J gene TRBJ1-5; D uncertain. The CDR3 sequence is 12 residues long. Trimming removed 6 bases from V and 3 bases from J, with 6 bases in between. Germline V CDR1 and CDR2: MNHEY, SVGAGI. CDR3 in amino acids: CASRQTNQPQHF. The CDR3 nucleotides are TGTGCCAGCAGACAAACCAATCAGCCCCAGCATTTT.

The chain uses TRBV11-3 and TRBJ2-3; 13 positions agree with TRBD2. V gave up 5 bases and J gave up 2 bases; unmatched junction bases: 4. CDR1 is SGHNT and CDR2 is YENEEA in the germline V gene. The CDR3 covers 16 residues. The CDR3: CASSKGLAGDTDTQYF. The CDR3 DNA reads TGTGCCAGCAGCAAAGGACTAGCGGGAGACACAGATACGCAGTATTTT.

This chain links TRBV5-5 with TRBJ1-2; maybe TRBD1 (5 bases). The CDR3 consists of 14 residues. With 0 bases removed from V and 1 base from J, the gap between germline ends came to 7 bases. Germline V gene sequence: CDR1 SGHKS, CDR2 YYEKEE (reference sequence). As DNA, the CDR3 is TGTGCCAGCAGCTTGGAGGGGTTTAACTATGGCTACACCTTC. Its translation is CASSLEGFNYGYTF.

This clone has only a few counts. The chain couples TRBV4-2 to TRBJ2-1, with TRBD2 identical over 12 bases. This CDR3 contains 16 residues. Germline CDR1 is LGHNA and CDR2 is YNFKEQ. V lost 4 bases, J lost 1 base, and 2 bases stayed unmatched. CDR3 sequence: CASSRTSGMSYNEQFF. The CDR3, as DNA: TGTGCCAGCAGCCGGACTAGCGGGATGTCCTACAATGAGCAGTTCTTC.

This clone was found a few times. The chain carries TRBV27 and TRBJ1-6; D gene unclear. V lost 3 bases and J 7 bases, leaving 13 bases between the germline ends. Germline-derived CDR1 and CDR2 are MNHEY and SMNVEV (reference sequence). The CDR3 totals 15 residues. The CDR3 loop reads CASSFGNRFNSPLHF. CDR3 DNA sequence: TGTGCCAGCAGTTTCGGGAACAGATTCAATTCACCCCTCCACTTT.

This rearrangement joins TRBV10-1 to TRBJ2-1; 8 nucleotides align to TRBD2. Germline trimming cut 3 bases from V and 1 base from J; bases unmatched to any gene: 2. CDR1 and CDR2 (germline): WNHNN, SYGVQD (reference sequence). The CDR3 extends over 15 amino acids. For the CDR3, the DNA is TGCGCCAGCAGTGATAAGCGGGGGTCCTACAATGAGCAGTTCTTC. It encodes CASSDKRGSYNEQFF.

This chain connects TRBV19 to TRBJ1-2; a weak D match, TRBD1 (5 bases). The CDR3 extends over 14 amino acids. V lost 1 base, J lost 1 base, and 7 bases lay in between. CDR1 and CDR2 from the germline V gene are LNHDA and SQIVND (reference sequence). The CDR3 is CASSIVGGNYGYTF. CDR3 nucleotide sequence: TGTGCCAGTAGTATAGTCGGGGGTAACTATGGCTACACCTTC.

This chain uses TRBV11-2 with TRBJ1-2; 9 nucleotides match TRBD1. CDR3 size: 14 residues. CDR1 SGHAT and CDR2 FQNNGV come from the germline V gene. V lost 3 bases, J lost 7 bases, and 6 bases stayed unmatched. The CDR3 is CASSLEQGARGYTF. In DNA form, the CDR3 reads TGTGCCAGCAGCTTGGAACAGGGGGCACGTGGCTACACCTTC.

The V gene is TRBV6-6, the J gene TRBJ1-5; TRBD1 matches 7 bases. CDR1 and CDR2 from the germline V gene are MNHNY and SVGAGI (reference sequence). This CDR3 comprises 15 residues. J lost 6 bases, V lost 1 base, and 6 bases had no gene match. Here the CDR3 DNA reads TGTGCCAGCAGTTACTGGGACAGCGTAAGTCAGCCCCAGCATTTT. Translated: CASSYWDSVSQPQHF.

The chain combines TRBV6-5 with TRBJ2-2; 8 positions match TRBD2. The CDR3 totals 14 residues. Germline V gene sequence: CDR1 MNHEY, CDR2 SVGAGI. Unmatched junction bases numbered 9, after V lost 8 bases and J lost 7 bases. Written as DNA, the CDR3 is TGTGCCAGCCCCCGGGGGGGGGAGGTCGGGGAGCTGTTTTTT. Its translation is CASPRGGEVGELFF.

The CDR3 sequence: CASSDRGEGGEQYF. The CDR3 region has the DNA TGTGCCAGCAGCGACAGGGGCGAGGGTGGTGAGCAGTACTTC. This chain joins TRBV9 and TRBJ2-7, with 7 bases fitting TRBD1. Germline values: CDR1 SGDLS, CDR2 YYNGEE. The CDR3 consists of 14 residues. J gave up 7 bases and V 3 bases, and 10 bases lay outside the gene matches.

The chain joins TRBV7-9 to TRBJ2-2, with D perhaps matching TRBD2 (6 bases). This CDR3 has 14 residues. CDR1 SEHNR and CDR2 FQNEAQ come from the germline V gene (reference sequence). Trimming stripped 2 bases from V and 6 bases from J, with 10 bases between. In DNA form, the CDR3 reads TGTGCCAGCAGCTTAAATTGGGAGGCCGGGGAGCTGTTTTTT. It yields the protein CASSLNWEAGELFF.

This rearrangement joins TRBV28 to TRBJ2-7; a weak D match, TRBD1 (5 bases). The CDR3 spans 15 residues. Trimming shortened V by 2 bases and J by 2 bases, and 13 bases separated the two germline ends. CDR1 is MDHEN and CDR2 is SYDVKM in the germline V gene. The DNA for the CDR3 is TGTGCCAGCAGTTTAGGGGCTAGTCCCCCCTACGAGCAGTACTTC. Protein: CASSLGASPPYEQYF. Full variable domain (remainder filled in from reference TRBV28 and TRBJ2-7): DVKVTQSSRYLVKRTGEKVFLECVQDMDHENMFWYRQDPGLGLRLIYFSYDVKMKEKGDIPEGYSVSREKKERFSLILESASTNQTSMYLCASSLGASPPYEQYFGPGTRLTVT.

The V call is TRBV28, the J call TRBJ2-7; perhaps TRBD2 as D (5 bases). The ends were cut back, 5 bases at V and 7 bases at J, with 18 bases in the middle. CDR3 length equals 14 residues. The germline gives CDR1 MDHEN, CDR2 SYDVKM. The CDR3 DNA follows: TGTGCCAGCAGTACCCCTCGGACCGGCGGGGAGCAGTACTTC. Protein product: CASSTPRTGGEQYF.

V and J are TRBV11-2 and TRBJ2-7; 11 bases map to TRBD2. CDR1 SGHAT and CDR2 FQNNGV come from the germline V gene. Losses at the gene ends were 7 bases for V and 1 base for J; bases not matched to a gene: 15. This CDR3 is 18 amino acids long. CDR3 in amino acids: CASTPRVLAGGGSYEQYF. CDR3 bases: TGTGCCAGCACCCCACGGGTGCTAGCGGGAGGCGGGTCCTACGAGCAGTACTTC.

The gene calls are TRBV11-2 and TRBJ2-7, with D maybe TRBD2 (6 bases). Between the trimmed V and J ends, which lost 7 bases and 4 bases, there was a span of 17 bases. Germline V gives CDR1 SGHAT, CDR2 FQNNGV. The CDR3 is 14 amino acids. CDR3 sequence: CASTLRREQYEQYF. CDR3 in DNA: TGTGCCAGCACACTACGGCGGGAACAATACGAGCAGTACTTC.

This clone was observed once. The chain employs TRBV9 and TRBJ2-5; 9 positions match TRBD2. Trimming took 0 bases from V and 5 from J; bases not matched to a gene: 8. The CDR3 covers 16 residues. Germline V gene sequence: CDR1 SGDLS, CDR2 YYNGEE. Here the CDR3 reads CASSVGNSGSLETQYF. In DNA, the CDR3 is TGTGCCAGCAGCGTAGGTAATAGCGGGAGCCTCGAGACCCAGTACTTC.